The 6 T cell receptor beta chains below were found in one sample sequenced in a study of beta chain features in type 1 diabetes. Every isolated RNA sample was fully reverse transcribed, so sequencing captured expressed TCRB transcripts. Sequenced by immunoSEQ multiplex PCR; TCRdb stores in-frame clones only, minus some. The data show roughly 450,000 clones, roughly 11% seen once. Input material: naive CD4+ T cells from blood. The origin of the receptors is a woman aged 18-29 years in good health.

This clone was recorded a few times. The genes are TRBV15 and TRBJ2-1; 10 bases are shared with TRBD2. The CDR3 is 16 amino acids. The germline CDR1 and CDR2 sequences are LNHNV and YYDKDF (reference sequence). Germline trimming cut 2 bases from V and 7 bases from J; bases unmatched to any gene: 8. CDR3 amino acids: CATSRIGLAARNEQFF. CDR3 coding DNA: TGTGCCACCAGCAGAATAGGACTAGCGGCCCGGAATGAGCAGTTCTTC.

CDR3 in amino acids: CASGTGWGLAGFYEQYF. The CDR3 region has the DNA TGTGCCAGCGGAACGGGCTGGGGACTAGCGGGATTCTACGAGCAGTACTTC. J is TRBJ2-7 and V is TRBV2, with 13 bases matching TRBD2. Germline CDR1 is SNHLY and CDR2 is FYNNEI. V trimming: 8 bases; J trimming: 3 bases; junction bases outside the gene matches: 13. The CDR3 loop spans 17 amino acids.

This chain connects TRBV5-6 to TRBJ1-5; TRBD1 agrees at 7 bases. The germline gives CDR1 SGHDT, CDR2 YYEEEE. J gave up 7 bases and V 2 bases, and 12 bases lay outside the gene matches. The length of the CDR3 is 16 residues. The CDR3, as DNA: TGTGCCAGCAGCTTTATGACAGGGTCACCAGGGCAGCCCCAGCATTTT. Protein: CASSFMTGSPGQPQHF.

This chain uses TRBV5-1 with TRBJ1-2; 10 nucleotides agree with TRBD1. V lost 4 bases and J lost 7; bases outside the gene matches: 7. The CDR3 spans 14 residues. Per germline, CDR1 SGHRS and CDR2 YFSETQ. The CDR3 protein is CASSPGQGIGGYTF. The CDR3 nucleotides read TGCGCCAGCAGCCCGGGACAGGGGATAGGTGGCTACACCTTC.

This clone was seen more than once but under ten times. In nucleotides, the CDR3 is TGTGCCTGGAGCCTGGACAGAGGTAATCAGCCCCAGCATTTT. This gives the protein CAWSLDRGNQPQHF. The chain links TRBV30 to TRBJ1-5, with a tentative D call TRBD1 (6 bases). CDR1 and CDR2 (germline): GTSNPN, SVGIG (reference sequence). The ends were cut back, 3 bases at V and 4 bases at J, with 13 bases in the middle. The CDR3 totals 14 residues.

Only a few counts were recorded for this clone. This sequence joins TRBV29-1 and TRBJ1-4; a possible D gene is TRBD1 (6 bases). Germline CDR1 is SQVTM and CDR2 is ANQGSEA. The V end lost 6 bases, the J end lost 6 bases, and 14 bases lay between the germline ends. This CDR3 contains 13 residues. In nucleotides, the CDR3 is TGCAGCGTGATACCGGGACACGATGAAAAACTGTTTTTT. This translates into CSVIPGHDEKLFF.